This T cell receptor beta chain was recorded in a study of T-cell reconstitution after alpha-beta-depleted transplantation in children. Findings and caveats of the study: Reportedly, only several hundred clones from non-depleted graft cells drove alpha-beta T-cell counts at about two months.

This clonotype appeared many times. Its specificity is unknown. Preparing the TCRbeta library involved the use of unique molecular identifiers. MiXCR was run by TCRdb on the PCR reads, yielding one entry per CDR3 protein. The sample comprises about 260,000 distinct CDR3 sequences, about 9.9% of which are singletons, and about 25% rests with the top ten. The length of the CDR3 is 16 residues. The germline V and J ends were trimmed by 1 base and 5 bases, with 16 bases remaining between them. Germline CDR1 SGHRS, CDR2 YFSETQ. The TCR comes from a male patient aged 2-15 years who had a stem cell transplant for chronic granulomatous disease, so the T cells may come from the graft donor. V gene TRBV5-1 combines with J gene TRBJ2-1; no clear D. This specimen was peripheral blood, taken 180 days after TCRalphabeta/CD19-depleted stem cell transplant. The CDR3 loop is CASSLLELDSNNEQFF. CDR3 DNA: TGCGCCAGCAGCTTGTTAGAGCTAGATTCGAACAATGAGCAGTTCTTC.